This paragraph reports one T cell receptor beta chain. The ends were cut back, 8 bases at V and 7 bases at J, with 11 bases in the middle. There are 11 residues in the CDR3. CDR1 is LNHDA, CDR2 SQIVND, per germline (reference sequence). This sample is part of a study of T cell changes during pregnancy in multiple sclerosis. Assay used: immunoSEQ multiplex PCR; TCRdb lists only in-frame clones, some missing. The repertoire includes about 34,000 clones, 70% to 90% of them detected once, and 3% to 4% sits in the top ten. The sample consisted of CD8+ T cells from peripheral blood mononuclear cells, taken in the third trimester of pregnancy. This TCR derives from a female donor with multiple sclerosis, enrolled in a pregnancy study. This chain uses TRBV19 with TRBJ1-1; TRBD1 might be the D (5 bases). CDR3 sequence (DNA): TGTGCCAGTGGACACGAGAGTGAAGCTTTCTTT. It yields the protein CASGHESEAFF.